This is a list of T cell receptor beta chains from one sample in a study of blood T cell repertoires in COVID-19. This table comes from immunoSEQ multiplex PCR, and its TCRdb copy is limited to in-frame clones, with some not included. The sample yields approximately 50,000 clones, 80% to 90% seen once. The specimen sequenced was peripheral blood. These TCRs come from a woman of 80 years or more with acute or convalescent COVID-19. Both conserved end residues are part of each CDR3. The D gene is left open where the match is weak. Clone size, where shown, is once, few, many, or a class for clones that have expanded.

TRBV3-1/TRBV3-2,TRBJ1-3,-,-,CASSPAYGNTIYF,TGTGCCAGCAGCCCCGCCTATGGAAACACCATATATTTT
TRBV11-2,TRBJ2-5,TRBD2,-,CASSPLAYETQYF,TGTGCCAGCAGTCCACTAGCGTATGAGACCCAGTACTTC
TRBV19,TRBJ1-2,-,-,CASSIQGLEDGYTF,TGTGCCAGTAGTATTCAGGGGCTTGAAGACGGCTACACCTTC
TRBV27,TRBJ2-7,-,-,CASSLTGLSYEQYF,TGTGCCAGCAGTCTAACAGGTCTCTCCTACGAGCAGTACTTC
TRBV3-1/TRBV3-2,TRBJ1-1,-,-,CASSQGGMNTEAFF,TGTGCCAGCAGCCAAGGGGGCATGAACACTGAAGCTTTCTTT
TRBV27,TRBJ2-5,-,-,CASKPWAGMETQYF,TGTGCCAGCAAACCTTGGGCGGGGATGGAGACCCAGTACTTC
TRBV29-1,TRBJ1-1,-,-,CSAEGYTEAFF,TGCAGCGCGGAGGGGTACACTGAAGCTTTCTTT
TRBV4-1,TRBJ1-3,-,-,CASSPPGQGNTIYF,TGCGCCAGCAGCCCGCCAGGACAGGGAAACACCATATATTTT
TRBV6-5,TRBJ2-2,-,few,CASSYQVGLSGELFF,TGTGCCAGCAGTTACCAGGTCGGACTGTCCGGGGAGCTGTTTTTT
TRBV6-1,TRBJ2-1,TRBD2,-,CASSGGTSGGATYNEQFF,TGTGCCAGCAGTGGAGGGACTAGCGGGGGGGCCACCTACAATGAGCAGTTCTTC
TRBV4-1,TRBJ1-5,-,-,CASSQLPRDSQPQHF,TGCGCCAGCAGCCAGCTCCCCAGGGATAGCCAGCCCCAGCATTTT
TRBV5-5,TRBJ1-5,TRBD1,-,CASSLAAAQGDQPQHF,TGTGCCAGCAGCTTGGCAGCGGCTCAGGGGGATCAGCCCCAGCATTTT
TRBV5-1,TRBJ2-2,TRBD1,-,CASRSGTDTGELFF,TGCGCCAGCAGGTCCGGGACAGACACCGGGGAGCTGTTTTTT
TRBV5-4,TRBJ1-2,TRBD1,-,CASSLATGGANYGYTF,TGTGCCAGCAGCTTGGCCACAGGGGGCGCCAACTATGGCTACACCTTC
TRBV5-1,TRBJ1-2,-,-,CASSLSGEGYGYTF,TGCGCCAGCAGCTTGTCTGGGGAGGGCTATGGCTACACCTTC
TRBV7-2,TRBJ2-1,TRBD2,-,CASSLVAGGWNEQFF,TGTGCCAGCAGCCTCGTAGCGGGGGGCTGGAATGAGCAGTTCTTC
TRBV19,TRBJ1-3,-,-,CASSTNPRTDSGNTIYF,TGTGCCAGTAGTACTAACCCCCGGACAGACTCTGGAAACACCATATATTTT
TRBV5-1,TRBJ1-1,-,few,CASSSSGAGTEAFF,TGCGCCAGCAGCTCCTCAGGGGCGGGCACTGAAGCTTTCTTT
TRBV29-1,TRBJ2-5,-,-,CSVALFQETQYF,TGCAGCGTTGCCCTGTTCCAAGAGACCCAGTACTTC
TRBV6-5,TRBJ1-3,-,-,CASDAFRELGNTIYF,TGTGCCAGCGATGCATTCAGGGAACTTGGAAACACCATATATTTT
TRBV6-5,TRBJ1-2,-,once,CASRGGRTLYGYTF,TGTGCCAGCAGGGGGGGACGGACTCTCTATGGCTACACCTTC
TRBV24-1,TRBJ1-5,-,-,CATSDRSDQPQHF,TGTGCCACCAGTGATCGCAGTGATCAGCCCCAGCATTTT
TRBV10-3,TRBJ1-2,-,-,CAISESTEKGYTF,TGTGCCATCAGTGAGTCGACAGAGAAGGGCTACACCTTC
TRBV11-1,TRBJ2-7,-,-,CASSPSPAEQYF,TGTGCCAGCAGCCCATCCCCCGCGGAGCAGTACTTC
TRBV7-9,TRBJ1-3,TRBD1,-,CASRGTGEGNTIYF,TGTGCCAGCAGAGGAACAGGGGAAGGAAACACCATATATTTT
TRBV5-1,TRBJ1-3,TRBD1,-,CASSTTGASGNTIYF,TGCGCCAGCAGCACCACAGGGGCCTCTGGAAACACCATATATTTT
TRBV12-3/TRBV12-4,TRBJ1-2,-,-,CASSLREWGGYTF,TGTGCCAGCAGCCTCCGGGAGTGGGGTGGCTACACCTTC
TRBV14,TRBJ1-2,TRBD1,-,CASSPRTWTGDYTF,TGTGCCAGCAGCCCCCGGACCTGGACAGGGGACTACACCTTC
TRBV5-1,TRBJ2-7,TRBD1,once,CASSLGSGQGTYEQYF,TGCGCCAGCAGCTTGGGGTCGGGACAGGGGACCTACGAGCAGTACTTC
TRBV3-1/TRBV3-2,TRBJ1-4,-,-,CASSQSLQGEKLFF,TGTGCCAGCAGCCAAAGCCTCCAGGGCGAAAAACTGTTTTTT
TRBV7-2,TRBJ2-5,-,-,CASSLERGQETQYF,TGTGCCAGCAGCTTAGAGCGCGGCCAAGAGACCCAGTACTTC
TRBV15,TRBJ1-3,TRBD1,-,CATSRAGGSGNTIYF,TGTGCCACCAGCAGAGCAGGGGGCTCTGGAAACACCATATATTTT
TRBV11-2,TRBJ1-2,-,-,CASSLDRTTNYGYTF,TGTGCCAGCAGCTTAGATAGGACAACAAACTATGGCTACACCTTC
TRBV2,TRBJ1-3,TRBD1,few,CASSTPTGAGNTIYF,TGTGCCAGCAGTACTCCAACAGGGGCTGGAAACACCATATATTTT
TRBV6-5,TRBJ1-1,TRBD1,-,CASSPTGGRYTEAFF,TGTGCCAGCAGTCCGACAGGGGGCAGGTACACTGAAGCTTTCTTT
TRBV6-1,TRBJ1-5,TRBD1,-,CASSEGQGAWNQPQHF,TGTGCCAGCAGTGAGGGGCAGGGGGCATGGAATCAGCCCCAGCATTTT
TRBV3-1/TRBV3-2,TRBJ1-1,-,once,CASSQVRGLISEAFF,TGTGCCAGCAGCCAAGTAAGGGGCTTAATATCTGAAGCTTTCTTT
TRBV7-2,TRBJ2-7,TRBD1,-,CASSLTGTYEQYF,TGTGCCAGCAGCTTGACAGGGACCTACGAGCAGTACTTC
TRBV5-1,TRBJ1-1,-,few,CASSLDSSNTEAFF,TGCGCCAGCAGCTTGGATAGCTCGAACACTGAAGCTTTCTTT
TRBV13,TRBJ1-1,TRBD1,-,CASSLALSPRGTEAFF,TGTGCCAGCAGCTTAGCCTTAAGCCCCAGGGGGACTGAAGCTTTCTTT
TRBV29-1,TRBJ2-1,-,-,CSVGGPSEQFF,TGCAGCGTTGGGGGGCCAAGTGAGCAGTTCTTC
TRBV2,TRBJ2-3,TRBD2,-,CASAGTTSGGVLTDTQYF,TGTGCCAGCGCCGGAACAACTAGCGGGGGGGTTCTCACAGATACGCAGTATTTT
TRBV30,TRBJ1-5,-,-,CAWSVGQGNQPQHF,TGTGCCTGGAGTGTAGGCCAGGGCAATCAGCCCCAGCATTTT
TRBV5-1,TRBJ1-1,TRBD1,-,CASRAGQVDTEAFF,TGCGCCAGCAGGGCGGGACAGGTGGACACTGAAGCTTTCTTT
TRBV15,TRBJ2-1,TRBD1,-,CATSPQQGNEQFF,TGTGCCACCAGCCCCCAACAGGGGAATGAGCAGTTCTTC
TRBV25-1,TRBJ2-5,-,-,CASSESGRGYGETQYF,TGTGCCAGCAGTGAATCGGGCAGGGGTTATGGGGAGACCCAGTACTTC
TRBV5-4,TRBJ2-7,TRBD2,-,CASSLGGPSGEYYEQYF,TGTGCCAGCAGCTTGGGTGGGCCTAGCGGGGAGTACTACGAGCAGTACTTC
TRBV19,TRBJ1-2,-,few,CASSIPGFGYTF,TGTGCCAGTAGTATTCCGGGGTTTGGCTACACCTTC
TRBV5-1,TRBJ2-5,TRBD2,-,CASSWTGGGQETQYF,TGCGCCAGCAGCTGGACGGGGGGAGGGCAAGAGACCCAGTACTTC
TRBV19,TRBJ2-7,TRBD1,-,CASSPDRGPYEQYF,TGTGCCAGTAGTCCGGACAGGGGACCCTACGAGCAGTACTTC
TRBV7-2,TRBJ1-2,-,once,CASSSGAAGNYGYTF,TGTGCCAGCAGTTCAGGGGCAGCGGGGAACTATGGCTACACCTTC
TRBV12-3/TRBV12-4,TRBJ1-1,-,-,CASSLSLNTEAFF,TGTGCCAGCAGTCTAAGTCTGAACACTGAAGCTTTCTTT
TRBV30,TRBJ1-5,TRBD1,-,CAWTAPADRVTSQPQHF,TGTGCCTGGACGGCACCCGCGGACAGGGTGACTTCTCAGCCCCAGCATTTT
TRBV6-5,TRBJ1-4,-,-,CASTEGVGLFF,TGTGCCAGCACCGAGGGTGTGGGGCTGTTTTTT
TRBV5-5,TRBJ1-2,TRBD1,-,CASSRRDSSYGYTF,TGTGCCAGCAGCCGCAGGGACAGTAGTTATGGCTACACCTTC
TRBV11-2,TRBJ2-7,-,once,CASTLGGVGAYEQYF,TGTGCCAGCACCCTAGGGGGGGTAGGGGCGTACGAGCAGTACTTC
TRBV30,TRBJ2-7,-,-,CAWSVLGGNYEQYF,TGTGCCTGGAGTGTACTTGGGGGGAACTACGAGCAGTACTTC
TRBV4-1,TRBJ2-2,-,-,CASSQDLGNTGELFF,TGCGCCAGCAGCCAAGATCTAGGAAACACCGGGGAGCTGTTTTTT
TRBV5-6,TRBJ1-2,TRBD1,-,CASSPKAGGYGYTF,TGTGCCAGCAGCCCAAAGGCAGGGGGCTATGGCTACACCTTC
TRBV5-4,TRBJ1-4,-,-,CASSLAQVNEKLFF,TGTGCCAGCAGCTTGGCTCAGGTCAATGAAAAACTGTTTTTT